A selection of T cell receptor beta chains follows, all from one sample in a study of CD8+CD57+ T cells in acquired aplastic anemia. MiXCR, applied by TCRdb to the reads, yields one record per CDR3 protein. The sample contains under 200,000 distinct CDR3 sequences, less than 50% of which appear only once. The sample comprised sorted CD4+, CD8+, or CD8+CD57+ T cells (not recorded which) from PBMCs. These receptors were taken from a human donor with aplastic anemia. Each CDR3 is given without its conserved first and last residue. Clone size is given for some rows only: seen once, a few or many times, or a class if the clone is expanded.

>TRBJ2-7|.|TRBV10-3
AISDPGTGKDEQY
>TRBJ2-5|.|TRBV20-1
SAPTGRIATQY
>TRBJ2-5|many|TRBV6-5
ASSWTSLSETQY
>TRBJ2-1|.|TRBV11-2
ASSPGTRLNEQF
>TRBJ2-7|.|TRBV2
ASSLTLAPLF
>TRBJ2-7|.|TRBV10-3
AISLSLAGTYEQY
>TRBJ1-5|.|TRBV19
ASSVGGNSNQSQH
>TRBJ2-3|many|TRBV7-2
ASSLRSREVGTDTQY
>TRBJ1-1|.|TRBV7-2
ASSLSTEAF
>TRBJ2-3|many|TRBV7-2
ASSLWSSTDTQY
>TRBJ2-3|many|TRBV9
ASSVGGAQADTQY
>TRBJ2-7|.|TRBV15
ATSGASLPTGTYEQY
>TRBJ1-2|.|TRBV7-3
ASSLRGRGYGYT
>TRBJ2-7|.|TRBV20-1
SARWLAGGPVGQETQYEQY
>TRBJ2-7|.|TRBV24-1
ATSDPRTSGTYEQY
>TRBJ2-7|many|TRBV5-4
ASSLSRGSYEQY
>TRBJ1-1|many|TRBV19
ASRHGSAGLPF
>TRBJ2-7|many|TRBV6-4
ASSGLGGDEQY
>TRBJ2-7|few|TRBV20-1
SAAPRTRPYEQY
>TRBJ1-2|.|TRBV28
ASSWRDRKTYGHT
>TRBJ2-1|many|TRBV6-1
ASSPHQRGYNEQF
>TRBJ2-1|.|TRBV27
ASSLLAGGPGEQF
>TRBJ2-5|few|TRBV18
ASSPTRASYQETQY
>TRBJ2-5|.|TRBV6-1
ASSDWDRTQETQY
>TRBJ2-3|many|TRBV6-4
ASGAGGITDTQY
>TRBJ2-1|.|TRBV10-3
AISDKTSGSNEQF
>TRBJ2-7|.|TRBV7-2
ASSLERRIWEQY
>TRBJ1-3|many|TRBV19
ASSPKGGSGNTIY
>TRBJ2-7|many|TRBV20-1
SARGGGVTYEQY
>TRBJ2-7|.|TRBV20-1
SARDTGGGSYEQY
>TRBJ1-3|.|TRBV10-3
AIREAGLALGNTIY
>TRBJ2-7|.|TRBV20-1
SATSEINVYEQY
>TRBJ2-1|many|TRBV4-2
ASNPGWDIDNEQF
>TRBJ2-6|.|TRBV3-1
ASSLRGGGANVLT
>TRBJ2-7|.|TRBV28
ASGGGSSYEQY
>TRBJ1-1|.|TRBV25-1
ASSEGQYEAF
>TRBJ2-3|many|TRBV19
ASNPAGLDTQY
>TRBJ1-5|.|TRBV5-4
ASSQGRYQPRH
>TRBJ2-7|.|TRBV2
ASRGLSSYEQY
>TRBJ2-3|.|TRBV29-1
SGDRADTQY
>TRBJ2-7|.|TRBV20-1
SASPIPRDEQY
>TRBJ2-3|many|TRBV10-3
AISRTTDTQY